The next 7 T cell receptor beta chains were all read from a single sample in a study of shared clonotypes between healthy human individuals (dated by TCRdb to the early 2020s). To prepare the library, the immunoSEQ multiplex PCR assay was applied. The table comes from immuneACCESS by way of TCRdb, which keeps in-frame sequences with V and J called. Part of the clones is missing from these tables; in studies checked, under half for an unresolved V gene and the rest for unknown reasons. The sample records just over 2,000,000 clones, 85% to 95% of which are singletons. Around 0.13% of the sample comes from the top ten. Sequences were obtained from naive CD4+ T cells sorted from blood. Explained via the paper, the cell subset or site label denotes: CD45RA+ positively selected. These receptors were obtained from a man between 18 and 35 years old in good health.

This chain links TRBV2 with TRBJ1-2; D is uncertain. Trimming stripped 3 bases from V and 0 bases from J, with 17 bases between. The CDR3 spans 17 residues. CDR1 and CDR2 from the germline V gene are SNHLY and FYNNEI. The chain's CDR3 is CASSDALLSGTNYGYTF. The CDR3 DNA sequence: TGTGCCAGCAGTGACGCCCTTCTTTCCGGGACTAACTATGGCTACACCTTC. Combining the CDR3 with reference TRBV2 and TRBJ1-2 gives the whole variable domain EPEVTQTPSHQVTQMGQEVILRCVPISNHLYFYWYRQILGQKVEFLVSFYNNEISEKSEIFDDQFSVERPDGSNFTLKIRSTKLEDSAMYFCASSDALLSGTNYGYTFGSGTRLTVV.

The rearrangement joins TRBV28 to TRBJ1-1; no reliable D call. The V and J ends lost 1 base and 7 bases respectively, with 7 bases between them. The CDR3 contains 12 residues. The germline gives CDR1 MDHEN, CDR2 SYDVKM. Here the CDR3 DNA reads TGTGCCAGCAGTTTATCCGAAGTTGAAGCTTTCTTT. Amino acid sequence: CASSLSEVEAFF.

The chain couples TRBV6-5 to TRBJ2-7, with 7 bases matching TRBD1. CDR1 is MNHEY and CDR2 is SVGAGI in the germline V gene. The junction had 12 bases not matched to a gene; V was cut back by 6 bases and J by 4 bases. The CDR3 runs 15 residues. This chain's CDR3 is CASSRSTRGFYEQYF. CDR3 coding DNA: TGTGCCAGCAGCCGATCGACCAGGGGGTTTTACGAGCAGTACTTC.

The chain combines TRBV2 with TRBJ1-5, with 7 bases matching TRBD1. The germline CDR1 and CDR2 sequences are SNHLY and FYNNEI. V trimming: 3 bases; J trimming: 3 bases; junction bases outside the gene matches: 8. The CDR3 totals 16 residues. The CDR3 DNA reads TGTGCCAGCAGTGAGATGACAGGGACCCCCAATCAGCCCCAGCATTTT. It encodes CASSEMTGTPNQPQHF.

The DNA for the CDR3 is TGTGCCATCAAGTTGACAGTTATGAACACTGAAGCTTTCTTT. Its protein product is CAIKLTVMNTEAFF. The V and J genes are TRBV10-3 and TRBJ1-1, with D perhaps matching TRBD1 (5 bases). CDR3 size: 14 residues. Germline CDR1 ENHRY, CDR2 SYGVKD. Between the trimmed V and J ends, which lost 7 bases and 0 bases, there was a span of 12 bases.

V is TRBV5-1 and J is TRBJ1-1; the match to TRBD1 covers 8 bases. The germline V gene encodes CDR1 SGHRS and CDR2 YFSETQ. The CDR3 is made up of 12 amino acids. V lost 3 bases and J lost 8; bases outside the gene matches: 3. In DNA, the CDR3 is TGCGCCAGCAGCTGGGACAGGAAGGAAGCTTTCTTT. Its translation: CASSWDRKEAFF.

The chain carries TRBV11-2 and TRBJ2-3, with D possibly TRBD1 on 5 matching bases. CDR3 length equals 12 residues. The germline gives CDR1 SGHAT, CDR2 FQNNGV. The germline V and J ends were trimmed by 4 bases and 14 bases, with 16 bases remaining between them. The DNA of the CDR3 is TGTGCCAGCAGCTCCTTCCGGTCCCAGGGGTATTTT. Its translation is CASSSFRSQGYF.